These T cell receptor beta chains were read from a single sample in a study of blood T cell repertoires in COVID-19. TCRdb keeps only in-frame clones here, not all; method: immunoSEQ multiplex PCR. Counted here are around 120,000 clones, 90% occurring once; the ten biggest clones make up 3.5% to 4.5%. The sequenced sample consisted of peripheral blood. The origin of the receptors is a woman between 55 and 75 years old with COVID-19, enrolled during active disease. Each CDR3 is given with its conserved first and last residue. The D gene is left open where the match is weak. Clone size is given for some rows only: seen once, a few or many times, or a class if the clone is expanded.

V,J,size,D,DNA,CDR3
TRBV5-4,TRBJ2-3,NA,NA,TGTGCCAGCAGCTTGCGAAGAGAGGCAGATACGCAGTATTTT,CASSLRREADTQYF
TRBV5-5,TRBJ1-5,NA,NA,TGTGCCAGCAGCTTGTTAGCCGGGAATCAGCCCCAGCATTTT,CASSLLAGNQPQHF
TRBV24-1,TRBJ2-2,NA,TRBD1,TGTGCCACCAGCCCACCGGGACAGGGGTACACCGGGGAGCTGTTTTTT,CATSPPGQGYTGELFF
TRBV3-1/TRBV3-2,TRBJ2-2,NA,TRBD2,TGTGCCAGCAGTCAAGCGGGAACAAACACCGGGGAGCTGTTTTTT,CASSQAGTNTGELFF
TRBV27,TRBJ1-4,NA,NA,TGTGCCAGCACCCAACCAGGACACCCTAATGAAAAACTGTTTTTT,CASTQPGHPNEKLFF
TRBV5-1,TRBJ2-2,NA,NA,TGCGCCAGCAGCCCGGGACACGCGAACACCGGGGAGCTGTTTTTT,CASSPGHANTGELFF
TRBV10-2,TRBJ2-1,NA,NA,TGCGCCAGCAGTGAATCTAGCTGGTACAATGAGCAGTTCTTC,CASSESSWYNEQFF
TRBV25-1,TRBJ1-4,NA,NA,TGTGCCAGCAGAAACCACGGGAACCTAGATGAAAAACTGTTTTTT,CASRNHGNLDEKLFF
TRBV7-9,TRBJ2-7,few,NA,TGTGCCAGCAGCTTGGGGCCGGACAGCCCGTCCTACGAGCAGTACTTC,CASSLGPDSPSYEQYF
TRBV10-3,TRBJ2-7,NA,TRBD1,TGTGCCACAGATCGTAGACAGGGTTCGGACGAGCAGTACTTC,CATDRRQGSDEQYF
TRBV5-1,TRBJ2-1,NA,TRBD1,TGCGCCAGCAGCTTGGACAGGGGAGATGAGCAGTTCTTC,CASSLDRGDEQFF
TRBV4-3,TRBJ1-2,NA,NA,TGCGCCAGCAGCCAAGATCTCCGCGGGGGGTATGGCTACACCTTC,CASSQDLRGGYGYTF
TRBV5-1,TRBJ2-7,NA,NA,TGCGCCAGCAGCCCCCGGGACTCCCTCTACGAGCAGTACTTC,CASSPRDSLYEQYF
TRBV2,TRBJ2-5,few,NA,TGTGCCAGCAGTGGGCTCGCGACAGTCCAAGAGACCCAGTACTTC,CASSGLATVQETQYF
TRBV7-3,TRBJ2-5,NA,NA,TGTGCCAGCAGCACGGGACTCCAAGAGACCCAGTACTTC,CASSTGLQETQYF
TRBV19,TRBJ2-2,NA,TRBD2,TGTGCCAGTAGCCTAGCGGGGGGAAACACCGGGGAGCTGTTTTTT,CASSLAGGNTGELFF
TRBV2,TRBJ2-2,NA,NA,TGTGCCAGCAGTGTGACAGCTTTCACCGGGGAGCTGTTTTTT,CASSVTAFTGELFF
TRBV5-4,TRBJ1-1,NA,TRBD1,TGTGCCAGCAGCCCCAACAGGGGCGGTTTATCGTCACCTGAAGCTTTCTTT,CASSPNRGGLSSPEAFF
TRBV6-6,TRBJ1-2,NA,NA,TGTGCCAGCAGTCGAACCGGGCCACTAGTCAACTATGGCTACACCTTC,CASSRTGPLVNYGYTF
TRBV7-9,TRBJ2-5,NA,NA,TGTGCCAGCAGCTTACACCTAGAAGAGACCCAGTACTTC,CASSLHLEETQYF
TRBV7-2,TRBJ1-6,NA,NA,TGTGCCAGCAGTTTCCCACTGAGGCTGGGGGGGCCTAATTCACCCCTCCACTTT,CASSFPLRLGGPNSPLHF
TRBV18,TRBJ2-7,NA,NA,TGTGCCAGCACCGACTATAGGACAGTCTCCTACGAGCAGTACTTC,CASTDYRTVSYEQYF
TRBV7-2,TRBJ1-5,NA,NA,TGTGCCAGCAGCCCACGGCCCCGGGTAGTTGGTGATCAGCCCCAGCATTTT,CASSPRPRVVGDQPQHF
TRBV5-1,TRBJ1-3,NA,TRBD1,TGCGCCAGCAGCCCCAGGACAGGGGATGGAAACACCATATATTTT,CASSPRTGDGNTIYF
TRBV4-2,TRBJ1-1,NA,NA,TGTGCCAGCAGCCAAGCCTCAGGGTACCTGAACACTGAAGCTTTCTTT,CASSQASGYLNTEAFF
TRBV6-5,TRBJ1-2,NA,TRBD1,TGTGCCAGCACCCGGACAGGGGCAAACTATGGCTACACCTTC,CASTRTGANYGYTF
TRBV5-6,TRBJ2-7,once,TRBD1,TGTGCCAGCAGCTTCCGGGACAGGGGGCTCTACGAGCAGTACTTC,CASSFRDRGLYEQYF
TRBV10-3,TRBJ2-1,NA,TRBD1,TGTGCCATCACTCGGAGGGACAGGGTCTCCAACCCCCACAATGAGCAGTTCTTC,CAITRRDRVSNPHNEQFF
TRBV4-2,TRBJ2-2,NA,TRBD2,TGTGCCAGCAGCCAATCTAGCGGGGGAGGAACCGGGGAGCTGTTTTTT,CASSQSSGGGTGELFF
TRBV9,TRBJ2-7,NA,NA,TGTGCCAGCACAAGAGCGGAGAGCTCCTACGAGCAGTACTTC,CASTRAESSYEQYF
TRBV7-6,TRBJ2-7,medium-sized,TRBD2,TGTGCCAGCACCATAGGGACTAAACCCTACGAGCAGTACTTC,CASTIGTKPYEQYF
TRBV27,TRBJ1-1,NA,NA,TGTGCCAGCAGTTTAGGGGCTGGTAGAGGCCTCGAAGCTTTCTTT,CASSLGAGRGLEAFF
TRBV7-2,TRBJ2-7,once,TRBD1,TGTGCCAGCAGCTTGGGACAGGGCAACGCCTACGAGCAGTACTTC,CASSLGQGNAYEQYF
TRBV25-1,TRBJ1-2,NA,TRBD1,TGTGCCAGCAGTGAGCCAGGGGGTAACTATGGCTACACCTTC,CASSEPGGNYGYTF
TRBV28,TRBJ1-5,NA,NA,TGTGCCAGCAGTTCACAGGGTCCTGGCAATCAGCCCCAGCATTTT,CASSSQGPGNQPQHF
TRBV19,TRBJ2-7,NA,TRBD2,TGTGCCAGTAGTACCCAACTCCTAGCGGGGGGATACGAGCAGTACTTC,CASSTQLLAGGYEQYF
TRBV19,TRBJ2-5,few,NA,TGTGCCAGTAGTACGGCCGGGACGGGACTCCAAGAGACCCAGTACTTC,CASSTAGTGLQETQYF
TRBV6-4,TRBJ2-2,NA,NA,TGTGCCAGCAGGCAGTTATCGAACACCGGGGAGCTGTTTTTT,CASRQLSNTGELFF
TRBV7-2,TRBJ2-1,NA,TRBD1,TGTGCCAGCAGCCTAGGGACAGGGGCAACCTATTACAATGAGCAGTTCTTC,CASSLGTGATYYNEQFF
TRBV9,TRBJ1-2,NA,TRBD1,TGTGCCAGCAGCGGACAGGGGCCCTATGGCTACACCTTC,CASSGQGPYGYTF
TRBV7-9,TRBJ1-6,NA,NA,TGTGCCAGCAGCCCCGCGGGACGGAACTATAATTCACCCCTCCACTTT,CASSPAGRNYNSPLHF
TRBV7-2,TRBJ1-1,NA,NA,TGTGCCAGCAGCCCTGGCAGACTGGAAGCTTTCTTT,CASSPGRLEAFF
TRBV7-2,TRBJ2-7,NA,TRBD2,TGTGCCAGCAGCTTAGTACTAGCGGGGGGGAGCTCCTACGAGCAGTACTTC,CASSLVLAGGSSYEQYF
TRBV15,TRBJ2-2,NA,TRBD1,TGTGCCACCAGCAGAGTACAGGGGGCAACCGGGGAGCTGTTTTTT,CATSRVQGATGELFF
TRBV19,TRBJ2-3,NA,NA,TGTGCCAGTAGTACGACTAGAGATACGCAGTATTTT,CASSTTRDTQYF
TRBV29-1,TRBJ2-2,once,NA,TGCAGCACTCCAGGGTTAACCGGGGAGCTGTTTTTT,CSTPGLTGELFF
TRBV9,TRBJ1-1,once,TRBD1,TGTGCCAGCAGCGTAGGCACGACAGGGGTCACTGAAGCTTTCTTT,CASSVGTTGVTEAFF